Shown below are 3 T cell receptor beta chains from a single sample sequenced in a study of T cell repertoires in cytomegalovirus infection. Their cognate antigens are unknown. TCRdb redid the calling of the reads with MiXCR, one entry per CDR3 protein. The sample records around 800,000 distinct CDR3 sequences, approximately 29% being singletons. Here the sequenced sample was cultured CD8+ T cells from PBMCs, taken from culture after CMV antigen stimulation. These receptor sequences come from a human donor in good health (CMV status not recorded). Some clones in this sample may be carry-over from other donors' samples.

The chain couples TRBV19 to TRBJ2-2; D is perhaps TRBD1 (5 bases). Per the germline V gene, CDR1 is LNHDA and CDR2 is SQIVND (reference sequence). The CDR3 extends over 15 amino acids. V lost 7 bases to trimming and J lost 3 bases, with 15 bases between them. CDR3 protein: CASTPFDSYTGELFF. CDR3 in DNA: TGTGCCAGTACCCCCTTTGACAGCTACACCGGGGAGCTGTTTTTT.

This rearrangement joins TRBV5-3 to TRBJ1-1, with 9 bases identical to TRBD1. TRBV5-3 is an ORF, with its function uncertain. The junction had 13 bases not matched to a gene; V was cut back by 8 bases and J by 2 bases. This CDR3 comprises 16 residues. CDR3 in DNA: TGTGCCAGCAGCCCTGGACAGGGGTTACCTAACACTGAAGCTTTCTTT. It specifies CASSPGQGLPNTEAFF.

V is TRBV6-5 and J is TRBJ2-7; perhaps D is TRBD1 or TRBD2 (6 bases each). Trimming shortened V by 5 bases and J by 5 bases, and 19 bases separated the two germline ends. The CDR3 covers 15 residues. From germline, CDR1 is MNHEY and CDR2 SVGAGI. The CDR3 loop is CASSILIGGSDEQYF. CDR3 coding DNA: TGTGCCAGCAGTATCCTCATAGGGGGGAGCGACGAGCAGTACTTC.